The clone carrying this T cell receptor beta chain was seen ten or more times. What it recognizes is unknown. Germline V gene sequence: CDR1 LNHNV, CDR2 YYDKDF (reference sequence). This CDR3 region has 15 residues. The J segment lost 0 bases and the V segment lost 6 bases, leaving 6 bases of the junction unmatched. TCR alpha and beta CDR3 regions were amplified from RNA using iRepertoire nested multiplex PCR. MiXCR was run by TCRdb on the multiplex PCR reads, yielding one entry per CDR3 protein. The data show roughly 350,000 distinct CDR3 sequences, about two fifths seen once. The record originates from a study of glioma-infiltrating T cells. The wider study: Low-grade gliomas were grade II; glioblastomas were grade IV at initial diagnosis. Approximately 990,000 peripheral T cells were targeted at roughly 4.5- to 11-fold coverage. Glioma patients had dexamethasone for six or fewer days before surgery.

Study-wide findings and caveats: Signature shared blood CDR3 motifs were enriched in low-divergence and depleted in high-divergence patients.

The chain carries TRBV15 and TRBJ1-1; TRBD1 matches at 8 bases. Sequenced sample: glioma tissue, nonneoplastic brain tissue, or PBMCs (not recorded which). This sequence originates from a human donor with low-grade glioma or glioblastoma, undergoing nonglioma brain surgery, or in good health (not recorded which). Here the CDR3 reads CATSSRTGMNTEAFF. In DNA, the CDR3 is TGTGCCACCAGTAGCCGGACAGGGATGAACACTGAAGCTTTCTTT.